The 10 T cell receptor beta chains below were found in one sample sequenced in a study of T cell repertoires in cytomegalovirus infection. TCRdb re-called the reads through MiXCR, storing one row per CDR3 protein. The repertoire has some 700,000 distinct CDR3 sequences, 33% of them found once; the top ten carry around a sixth. The antigens these receptors bind are not known. Sequencing used cultured PBMCs, obtained from culture after CMV antigen stimulation. The receptors shown here come from a human donor in good health (CMV status not recorded). Some clones in this sample may be carry-over from other donors' samples.

The chain recombines TRBV7-2 with TRBJ2-7; D is undetermined. Trimming removed 3 bases from V and 3 bases from J, with 6 bases in between. Germline CDR1 and CDR2: SGHTA and FQGNSA. CDR3 length equals 12 residues. CDR3 sequence reads: CASSFALYEQYF. The CDR3 coding sequence is TGTGCCAGCAGCTTTGCCCTCTACGAGCAGTACTTC.

This chain links TRBV11-2 with TRBJ2-1, with D perhaps given as TRBD1 or TRBD2 (6 bases each). Deletions cut 0 bases from V and 0 bases from J, with 9 bases between. Germline V lookup: CDR1 SGHAT, CDR2 FQNNGV. The CDR3 consists of 16 residues. The CDR3 reads CASSLERDISYNEQFF. Here the CDR3 DNA reads TGTGCCAGCAGCTTAGAGCGGGACATCTCCTACAATGAGCAGTTCTTC. The complete variable domain, with remaining parts taken from reference TRBV11-2 and TRBJ2-1, reads EAGVAQSPRYKIIEKRQSVAFWCNPISGHATLYWYQQILGQGPKLLIQFQNNGVVDDSQLPKDRFSAERLKGVDSTLKIQPAKLEDSAVYLCASSLERDISYNEQFFGPGTRLTVL.

This clonotype was recorded a few times. The rearrangement uses TRBV20-1 and TRBJ2-3; D uncertain. This CDR3 is 11 amino acids long. Germline V gene lookup returns CDR1 DFQATT and CDR2 SNEGSKA (reference sequence). CDR3 amino acids: CSPKRADTQYF. CDR3 in DNA: TGCAGCCCAAAGCGAGCGGATACGCAGTATTTT.

The chain has TRBV4-3 and TRBJ2-3; tentative D call: TRBD2 (5 bases). V shed 2 bases and J shed 2 bases, with 14 bases lying between them. CDR1 and CDR2 from the germline V gene are LGHNA and YSLEER. The CDR3 covers 16 residues. Written as DNA, the CDR3 is TGCGCCAGCAGCCAATCGAGCGGAACCGACACAGATACGCAGTATTTT. This encodes CASSQSSGTDTDTQYF.

The chain combines TRBV7-9 with TRBJ1-3; D is unresolved. This CDR3 region has 15 residues. In germline, CDR1 is SEHNR, CDR2 FQNEAQ (reference sequence). The V end was cut by 5 bases, the J end by 3 bases, with 14 bases between. CDR3 sequence: CASSRSPSDGNTIYF. The CDR3 nucleotides are TGTGCCAGCAGCCGCAGTCCGTCTGATGGAAACACCATATATTTT.

The CDR3 region has the DNA TGTGCCAGCGGAACCTACTCCAGGGGCCAGCCCCAGCATTTT. Protein product: CASGTYSRGQPQHF. V is TRBV6-5 and J is TRBJ1-5; a weak D match, TRBD1 (6 bases). The V end was cut by 8 bases, the J end by 7 bases, with 18 bases between. CDR1 is MNHEY and CDR2 is SVGAGI in the germline V gene. The CDR3 extends over 14 amino acids.

This clonotype was seen only a few times. The chain carries TRBV7-2 and TRBJ2-7, with D possibly TRBD1 on 6 matching bases. V lost 6 bases and J 6 bases, leaving 18 bases between the germline ends. Germline V lookup: CDR1 SGHTA, CDR2 FQGNSA. This CDR3 spans 14 amino acids. In DNA, the CDR3 is TGTGCCAGCAGACTAAGACAGGTTTCGGCCGAGCAGTACTTC. Translation: CASRLRQVSAEQYF.

This clonotype turned up a few times. The CDR3 DNA sequence: TGCAGTGCTAGCCCGTGGGATAGCAATCAGCCCCAGCATTTT. This translates into CSASPWDSNQPQHF. This sequence joins TRBV20-1 and TRBJ1-5, with unresolved D. In germline, CDR1 is DFQATT, CDR2 SNEGSKA (reference sequence). The CDR3 length is 14 residues. Trimming pared 3 bases from V and 0 bases from J, leaving 9 bases between.

This chain connects TRBV4-2 to TRBJ1-6, with 8 bases identical to TRBD1. The CDR3 totals 15 residues. Germline V gene lookup returns CDR1 LGHNA and CDR2 YNFKEQ. J was trimmed by 7 bases and V by 2 bases; bases with no gene match: 4. The CDR3 reads CASSQRTGSNSPLHF. The CDR3, as DNA: TGTGCCAGCAGCCAACGGACAGGGTCGAATTCACCCCTCCACTTT.

This chain connects TRBV12-3 or TRBV12-4 to TRBJ1-2; the match to TRBD1 covers 9 bases. The CDR3 has 13 residues. The V segment lost 5 bases and the J segment 7 bases; nucleotides outside the gene matches: 5. The CDR3 coding sequence is TGTGCCAGCAGTGAACAGGGGGCTCTTGGCTACACCTTC. This sequence encodes CASSEQGALGYTF.